These T cell receptor beta chains were read from a single sample in a study of T cell changes during pregnancy in multiple sclerosis. The repertoire was sequenced with immunoSEQ multiplex PCR; TCRdb's copy has only in-frame clones and lacks some. The sample lists tens of thousands of clones; 70% to 90% were seen once. This sample comprised peripheral blood, obtained after pregnancy. The source is a female donor with multiple sclerosis, enrolled in a pregnancy study. Each CDR3 is given with its conserved first and last residue. The D gene is left open where the match is weak. Clone size appears in some rows only: once, few, many, or a class for an expanded clone.

V: TRBV5-6
D: .
J: TRBJ1-2
size: .
DNA: TGTGCCAGCAGCTTGTACGGTGGCTACACCTTC
CDR3: CASSLYGGYTF

V: TRBV28
D: .
J: TRBJ1-6
size: .
DNA: TGTGCCAGCAGTTTCGTCTCGCCCCTCCACTTT
CDR3: CASSFVSPLHF

V: TRBV7-9
D: TRBD1
J: TRBJ1-2
size: .
DNA: TGTGCCAGCAGCCCAACTCAACAGGGGGCCTATGGCTACACCTTC
CDR3: CASSPTQQGAYGYTF

V: TRBV12-5
D: .
J: TRBJ1-1
size: .
DNA: TGTGCTAGTGGTCGCGGGATGAACACTGAAGCTTTCTTT
CDR3: CASGRGMNTEAFF

V: TRBV7-2
D: .
J: TRBJ1-3
size: .
DNA: TGTGCCAGCAGCTTAGGGCAGTCTTCTGGAAACACCATATATTTT
CDR3: CASSLGQSSGNTIYF

V: TRBV11-2
D: TRBD2
J: TRBJ2-3
size: .
DNA: TGTGCCAGCAGGGGGACTAGTCTCACAGATACGCAGTATTTT
CDR3: CASRGTSLTDTQYF

V: TRBV7-7
D: .
J: TRBJ2-5
size: .
DNA: TGTGCTAGCAGCTCAGGGGTAGAAGAGACCCAGTACTTC
CDR3: CASSSGVEETQYF

V: TRBV5-1
D: .
J: TRBJ2-7
size: .
DNA: TGCGCCAGCAGCTTGTCCACAGTCTCCTACGAGCAGTACTTC
CDR3: CASSLSTVSYEQYF

V: TRBV5-1
D: .
J: TRBJ2-5
size: .
DNA: TGCGCCAGCAGCTTGGAACAGCTGAGCAGGTGGGAGACCCAGTACTTC
CDR3: CASSLEQLSRWETQYF

V: TRBV5-4
D: TRBD2
J: TRBJ2-5
size: .
DNA: TGTGCCAGCAGCTCCCCTAGCGGGGGCCGCGAGGAGACCCAGTACTTC
CDR3: CASSSPSGGREETQYF

V: TRBV5-1
D: TRBD1
J: TRBJ1-5
size: once
DNA: TGCGCCAGCAGCTTGGCCGGGACAGGGCAGGGCCAGCCCCAGCATTTT
CDR3: CASSLAGTGQGQPQHF

V: TRBV6-1
D: TRBD1
J: TRBJ1-5
size: .
DNA: TGTGCCAGCAGTAATATGGGACAGGGCAGTCAGCCCCAGCATTTT
CDR3: CASSNMGQGSQPQHF

V: TRBV10-3
D: .
J: TRBJ2-7
size: .
DNA: TGTGCCACCAAACTAGGGGGCTACGAGCAGTACTTC
CDR3: CATKLGGYEQYF

V: TRBV5-1
D: .
J: TRBJ1-1
size: .
DNA: TGCGCCAGCAGCTTGGGAAATTGGGGCCGGGGGACTGAAGCTTTCTTT
CDR3: CASSLGNWGRGTEAFF

V: TRBV9
D: TRBD1
J: TRBJ1-3
size: .
DNA: TGTGCCAGCAGCCGACAGGGGGCCTTCTCTGGAAACACCATATATTTT
CDR3: CASSRQGAFSGNTIYF

V: TRBV28
D: TRBD1
J: TRBJ2-3
size: .
DNA: TGTGCCAGCAGTTCGACAGGGGTTTCAGATACGCAGTATTTT
CDR3: CASSSTGVSDTQYF

V: TRBV14
D: TRBD1
J: TRBJ1-1
size: .
DNA: TGTGCCAGCAGCCCACAGGGGGCATTGTACACTGAAGCTTTCTTT
CDR3: CASSPQGALYTEAFF

V: TRBV4-2
D: .
J: TRBJ1-1
size: .
DNA: TGTGCCAGCAGCCAAGATCTGTTGAGGGAAACTGAAGCTTTCTTT
CDR3: CASSQDLLRETEAFF

V: TRBV5-1
D: .
J: TRBJ1-3
size: once
DNA: TGCGCCAGCAGCTTGGGAGCAGGAATCTCTGGAAACACCATATATTTT
CDR3: CASSLGAGISGNTIYF

V: TRBV6-1
D: TRBD2
J: TRBJ2-3
size: .
DNA: TGTGCCAGCAGTGGACTAGCGGGGGCTCTCGTCACAGATACGCAGTATTTT
CDR3: CASSGLAGALVTDTQYF

V: TRBV9
D: .
J: TRBJ2-1
size: .
DNA: TGTGCCAGCAGCGTATTAAGCGGCTGGAATGAGCAGTTCTTC
CDR3: CASSVLSGWNEQFF

V: TRBV7-2
D: .
J: TRBJ1-6
size: .
DNA: TGTGCCAGCAGCTTTAGGACACCAACGACCTCACCCCTCCACTTT
CDR3: CASSFRTPTTSPLHF

V: TRBV5-4
D: .
J: TRBJ1-1
size: .
DNA: TGTGCCAGCAGCCCGTCGACAGGTTTGTACACTGAAGCTTTCTTT
CDR3: CASSPSTGLYTEAFF

V: TRBV7-9
D: .
J: TRBJ1-1
size: few
DNA: TGTGCCAGCAGCCCGATGCTAACTGAAGCTTTCTTT
CDR3: CASSPMLTEAFF

V: TRBV30
D: .
J: TRBJ2-2
size: .
DNA: TGTGCCTGGATTCGCCTACAGGGCGCCGGGGAGCTGTTTTTT
CDR3: CAWIRLQGAGELFF

V: TRBV7-8
D: TRBD2
J: TRBJ2-1
size: .
DNA: TGTGCCAGCAGCTCGACTAGCGGGGTCTACAATGAGCAGTTCTTC
CDR3: CASSSTSGVYNEQFF

V: TRBV19
D: TRBD2
J: TRBJ2-7
size: .
DNA: TGTGCCAGTAGTATCCTCTGGGGGGGAAACAACGAGCAGTACTTC
CDR3: CASSILWGGNNEQYF

V: TRBV2
D: .
J: TRBJ1-1
size: .
DNA: TGTGCCAGAGAGTACGTGGAGGGACTTATGAACACTGAAGCTTTCTTT
CDR3: CAREYVEGLMNTEAFF

V: TRBV9
D: .
J: TRBJ1-2
size: .
DNA: TGTGCCAGCAGCGTAGATCACACCAGCTATGGCTACACCTTC
CDR3: CASSVDHTSYGYTF

V: TRBV10-3
D: .
J: TRBJ1-2
size: once
DNA: TGTGCCATCAGTGAGGAGGTGTGGGACTACTATGGCTACACCTTC
CDR3: CAISEEVWDYYGYTF

V: TRBV28
D: TRBD2
J: TRBJ2-1
size: .
DNA: TGTGCCACCCTACACCCGGGGGGCAATGAGCAGTTCTTC
CDR3: CATLHPGGNEQFF

V: TRBV5-5
D: TRBD1
J: TRBJ1-2
size: .
DNA: TGTGCCAGCAGCTTGGGGGACAGGGCCTATGGCTACACCTTC
CDR3: CASSLGDRAYGYTF

V: TRBV2
D: .
J: TRBJ1-4
size: .
DNA: TGTGCCAGCAGTGACCGGGGGGGGACTAATGAAAAACTGTTTTTT
CDR3: CASSDRGGTNEKLFF

V: TRBV7-7
D: TRBD1
J: TRBJ2-7
size: .
DNA: TGTGCTAGCAGCACCAGGGGGACCGAGCAGTACTTC
CDR3: CASSTRGTEQYF

V: TRBV7-4
D: .
J: TRBJ1-6
size: .
DNA: TGTGCCAGCAGCCTGAGGACAGCTAGACTGAAGGGTAATTCACCCCTCCACTTT
CDR3: CASSLRTARLKGNSPLHF

V: TRBV21-1
D: .
J: TRBJ2-7
size: .
DNA: TGTGCCAGCAGCCCTCCCGGGGGGACACTTTCCTACGAGCAGTACTTC
CDR3: CASSPPGGTLSYEQYF

V: TRBV5-1
D: TRBD1
J: TRBJ2-2
size: .
DNA: TGCGCCAGCAGTTGGGACAGGCCGAACACCGGGGAGCTGTTTTTT
CDR3: CASSWDRPNTGELFF

V: TRBV4-2
D: .
J: TRBJ2-5
size: .
DNA: TGTGCCAGCAGCCACCGACGAGGAGAGACCCAGTACTTC
CDR3: CASSHRRGETQYF

V: TRBV28
D: .
J: TRBJ1-3
size: few
DNA: TGTGCCAGCAGCCTCGGACAGCGAAACACCATATATTTT
CDR3: CASSLGQRNTIYF

V: TRBV19
D: TRBD2
J: TRBJ2-2
size: .
DNA: TGTGCCAGTAGTGTGAGCGGGGGGGCGAACACCGGGGAGCTGTTTTTT
CDR3: CASSVSGGANTGELFF

V: TRBV27
D: .
J: TRBJ1-2
size: .
DNA: TGTGCCAGCAGATCTGGCCAGGGCTACGGCTACACCTTC
CDR3: CASRSGQGYGYTF

V: TRBV7-2
D: .
J: TRBJ2-5
size: .
DNA: TGTGCCAGCAGCCCTAGCGTCCGGGAGACCCAGTACTTC
CDR3: CASSPSVRETQYF

V: TRBV29-1
D: .
J: TRBJ2-6
size: .
DNA: TGCAGCGCGAGGGAAGGTGCTGGGGCCAACGTCCTGACTTTC
CDR3: CSAREGAGANVLTF

V: TRBV28
D: TRBD1
J: TRBJ1-1
size: .
DNA: TGTGCCAGCAGTCTGACAGGGGGGAACACTGAAGCTTTCTTT
CDR3: CASSLTGGNTEAFF

V: TRBV5-1
D: .
J: TRBJ2-1
size: .
DNA: TGCGCCAGCAGCCCGCTAGCCTACAATGAGCAGTTCTTC
CDR3: CASSPLAYNEQFF

V: TRBV9
D: .
J: TRBJ2-4
size: .
DNA: TGTGCCAGCAGCGTTCCCCCTTCGGGCATTCAGTACTTC
CDR3: CASSVPPSGIQYF

V: TRBV30
D: .
J: TRBJ2-7
size: .
DNA: TGTGCCTGGACAGGGTACCTCAGGAACTACGAGCAGTACTTC
CDR3: CAWTGYLRNYEQYF

V: TRBV30
D: .
J: TRBJ1-1
size: few
DNA: TGTGCCTGGAGTGTCTACAGGAACACTGAAGCTTTCTTT
CDR3: CAWSVYRNTEAFF